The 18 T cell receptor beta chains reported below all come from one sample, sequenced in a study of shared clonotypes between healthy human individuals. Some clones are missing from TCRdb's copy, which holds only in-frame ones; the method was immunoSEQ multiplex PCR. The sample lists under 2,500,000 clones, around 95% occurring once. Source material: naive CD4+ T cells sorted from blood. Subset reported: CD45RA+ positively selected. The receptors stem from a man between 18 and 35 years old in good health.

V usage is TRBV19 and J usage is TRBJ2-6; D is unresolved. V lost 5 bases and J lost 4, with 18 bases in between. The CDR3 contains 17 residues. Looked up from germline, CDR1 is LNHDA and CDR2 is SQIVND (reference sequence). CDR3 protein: CASSLGKSMAGANVLTF. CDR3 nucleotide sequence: TGTGCCAGTAGTCTGGGAAAATCGATGGCCGGGGCCAACGTCCTGACTTTC.

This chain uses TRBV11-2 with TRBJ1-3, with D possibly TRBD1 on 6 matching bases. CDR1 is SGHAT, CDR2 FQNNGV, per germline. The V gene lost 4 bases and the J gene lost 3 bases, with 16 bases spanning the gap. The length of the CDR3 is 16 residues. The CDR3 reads CASSSNRVKGGNTIYF. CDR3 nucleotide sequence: TGTGCCAGCAGCTCAAACAGGGTGAAAGGTGGAAACACCATATATTTT.

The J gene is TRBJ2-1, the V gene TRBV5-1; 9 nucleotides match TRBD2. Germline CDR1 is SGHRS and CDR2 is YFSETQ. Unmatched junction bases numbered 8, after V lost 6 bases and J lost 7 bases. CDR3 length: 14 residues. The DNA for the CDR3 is TGCGCCAGCACCGCGGGAGGGGCGGGAAATGAGCAGTTCTTC. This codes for CASTAGGAGNEQFF.

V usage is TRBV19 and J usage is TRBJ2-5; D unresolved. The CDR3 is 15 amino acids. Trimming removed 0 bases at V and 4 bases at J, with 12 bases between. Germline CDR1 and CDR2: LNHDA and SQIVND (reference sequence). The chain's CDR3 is CASSIDLQAVETQYF. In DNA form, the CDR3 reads TGTGCCAGTAGTATAGATCTCCAGGCAGTAGAGACCCAGTACTTC. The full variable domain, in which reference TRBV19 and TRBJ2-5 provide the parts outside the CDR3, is DGGITQSPKYLFRKEGQNVTLSCEQNLNHDAMYWYRQDPGQGLRLIYYSQIVNDFQKGDIAEGYSVSREKKESFPLTVTSAQKNPTAFYLCASSIDLQAVETQYFGPGTRLLVL.

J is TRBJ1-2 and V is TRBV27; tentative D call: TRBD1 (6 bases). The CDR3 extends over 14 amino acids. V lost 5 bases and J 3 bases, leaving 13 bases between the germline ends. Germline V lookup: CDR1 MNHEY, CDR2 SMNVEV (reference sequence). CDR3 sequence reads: CASSKRGGDYGYTF. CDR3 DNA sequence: TGTGCCAGCAGTAAAAGGGGGGGAGACTATGGCTACACCTTC.

The CDR3 here is CASSDTGRPKETQYF. Here the CDR3 DNA reads TGTGCCAGCAGCGATACAGGGCGCCCCAAAGAGACCCAGTACTTC. The rearrangement links TRBV9 to TRBJ2-5; the D gene is possibly TRBD1 (6 bases). The CDR3 has 15 amino acids. V was shortened by 3 bases and J by 3 bases, with 15 bases between the two germline ends. The V gene's germline CDR1 is SGDLS and CDR2 YYNGEE. Full variable domain (outside the CDR3, taken from reference TRBV9 and TRBJ2-5): DSGVTQTPKHLITATGQRVTLRCSPRSGDLSVYWYQQSLDQGLQFLIQYYNGEERAKGNILERFSAQQFPDLHSELNLSSLELGDSALYFCASSDTGRPKETQYFGPGTRLLVL.

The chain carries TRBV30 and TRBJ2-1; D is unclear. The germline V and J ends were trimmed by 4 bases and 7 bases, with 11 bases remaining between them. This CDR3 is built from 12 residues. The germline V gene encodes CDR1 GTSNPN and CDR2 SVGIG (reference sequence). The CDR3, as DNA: TGTGCCTGGAAGTGGGGTGGGAATGAGCAGTTCTTC. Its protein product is CAWKWGGNEQFF.

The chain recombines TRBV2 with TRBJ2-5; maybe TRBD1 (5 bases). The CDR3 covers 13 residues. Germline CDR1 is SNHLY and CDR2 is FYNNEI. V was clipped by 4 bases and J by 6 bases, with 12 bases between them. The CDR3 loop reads CASSGGGAKTQYF. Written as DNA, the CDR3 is TGTGCCAGCAGTGGAGGTGGGGCCAAGACCCAGTACTTC.

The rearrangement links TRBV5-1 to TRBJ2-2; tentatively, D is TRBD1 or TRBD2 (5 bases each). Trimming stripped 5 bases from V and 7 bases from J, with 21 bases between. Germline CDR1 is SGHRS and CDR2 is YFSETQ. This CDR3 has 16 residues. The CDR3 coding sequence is TGCGCCAGCAGTTCCCGTCGGGACCTTTCAATCGGGGAGCTGTTTTTT. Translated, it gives CASSSRRDLSIGELFF.

CDR3 residues: CASSLLSGNTEAFF. The CDR3 nucleotides are TGCGCCAGCAGCTTGTTGTCAGGGAACACTGAAGCTTTCTTT. The V call is TRBV5-1, the J call TRBJ1-1, with D uncertain. The V gene lost 1 base and the J gene lost 1 base, with 8 bases spanning the gap. Germline V gene lookup returns CDR1 SGHRS and CDR2 YFSETQ. The CDR3 is made up of 14 amino acids.

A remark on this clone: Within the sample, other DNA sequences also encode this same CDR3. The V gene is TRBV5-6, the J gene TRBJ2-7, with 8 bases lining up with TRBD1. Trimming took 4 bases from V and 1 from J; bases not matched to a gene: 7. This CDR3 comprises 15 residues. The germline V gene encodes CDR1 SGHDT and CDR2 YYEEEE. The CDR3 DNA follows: TGTGCCAGCAGCCCTCTCGGACAGGGATCCTACGAGCAGTACTTC. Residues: CASSPLGQGSYEQYF.

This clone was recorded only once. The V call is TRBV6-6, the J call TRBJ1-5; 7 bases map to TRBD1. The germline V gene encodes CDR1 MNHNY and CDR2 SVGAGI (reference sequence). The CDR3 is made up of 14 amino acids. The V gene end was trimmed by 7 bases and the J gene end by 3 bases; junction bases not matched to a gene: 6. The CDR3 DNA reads TGTGCCAGCACCCCGGGACAGCCCAATCAGCCCCAGCATTTT. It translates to CASTPGQPNQPQHF.

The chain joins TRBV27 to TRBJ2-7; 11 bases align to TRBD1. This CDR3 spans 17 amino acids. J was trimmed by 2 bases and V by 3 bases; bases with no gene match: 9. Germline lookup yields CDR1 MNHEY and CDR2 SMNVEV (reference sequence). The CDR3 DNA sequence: TGTGCCAGCAGTTTCGTTCTACCGGGACAGGGGGCCTACGAGCAGTACTTC. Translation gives CASSFVLPGQGAYEQYF.

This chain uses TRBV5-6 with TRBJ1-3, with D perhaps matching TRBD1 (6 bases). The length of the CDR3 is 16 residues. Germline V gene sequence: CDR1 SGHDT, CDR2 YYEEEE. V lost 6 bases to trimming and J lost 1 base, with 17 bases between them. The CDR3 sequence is CASNLGGGRSGNTIYF. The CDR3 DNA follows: TGTGCCAGCAACCTTGGCGGGGGGCGATCTGGAAACACCATATATTTT.

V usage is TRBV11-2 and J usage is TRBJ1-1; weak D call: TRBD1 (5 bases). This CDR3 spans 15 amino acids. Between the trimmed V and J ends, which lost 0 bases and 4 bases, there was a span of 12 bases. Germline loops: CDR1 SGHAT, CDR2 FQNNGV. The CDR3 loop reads CASSLDRGVSTEAFF. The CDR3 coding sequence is TGTGCCAGCAGCTTAGATCGGGGGGTGAGCACTGAAGCTTTCTTT.

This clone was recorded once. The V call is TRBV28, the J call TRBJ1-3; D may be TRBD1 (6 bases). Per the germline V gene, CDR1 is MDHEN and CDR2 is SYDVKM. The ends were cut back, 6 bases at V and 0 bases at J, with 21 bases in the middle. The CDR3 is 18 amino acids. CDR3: CASSRGGRDKHSGNTIYF. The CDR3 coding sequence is TGTGCCAGCAGCCGTGGTGGCAGGGACAAACACTCTGGAAACACCATATATTTT.

The chain's CDR3 is CASSTQTIAGVEQFF. The DNA of the CDR3 is TGTGCCAGCAGCACCCAAACAATAGCGGGAGTTGAGCAGTTCTTC. The chain employs TRBV7-8 and TRBJ2-1; 9 bases are a match to TRBD2. Trimming cost V 5 bases and J 9 bases; bases outside gene matches: 11. Germline CDR1 reads SGHVS; CDR2 reads FQNEAQ. The CDR3 covers 15 residues.

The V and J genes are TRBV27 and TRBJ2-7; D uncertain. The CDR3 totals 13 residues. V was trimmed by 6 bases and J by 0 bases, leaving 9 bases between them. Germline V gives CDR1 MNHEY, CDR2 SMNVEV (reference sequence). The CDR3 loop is CASRRLSSYEQYF. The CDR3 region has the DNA TGTGCCAGCAGGAGACTGAGCTCCTACGAGCAGTACTTC.